A single TCR beta chain is shown here with its context. Its cognate antigen is unknown. Per germline, CDR1 SQVTM and CDR2 ANQGSEA. The CDR3 has 12 amino acids. V was cut by 5 bases and J by 1 base, with 9 bases left in between. This entry belongs to a study of OX40 agonist ivuxolimab in advanced cancers. Study-level findings and limits: By week 6 at 0.1 to 3.0 mg/kg, blood CD4+ and CD8+ T cells had expanded clonally.

Anyone with autoimmune disease history or systemic immunosuppression was excluded. The assay was immunoSEQ multiplex PCR, and TCRdb's table has in-frame clones only and misses some. The sample contains roughly 58,000 clones, about 85% of which appear only once. The chain combines TRBV29-1 with TRBJ2-7; D is uncertain. The material was CD4+ or CD8+ T cells sorted from blood, obtained in a trial of the OX40 agonist ivuxolimab. The receptor was derived from an adult with an advanced solid tumor such as melanoma, head and neck, liver or kidney cancer. The CDR3 sequence is CSVQRGSYEQYF. The CDR3 bases are TGCAGCGTTCAACGAGGATCCTACGAGCAGTACTTC.